Listed below are T cell receptor beta chains from one sample, sequenced in a study of CD8+ T cells in alopecia areata. Profiled with immunoSEQ multiplex PCR; TCRdb holds only in-frame clones, not every one. The sample includes 69,000 or so clones, about three fifths of them seen just once. The material sequenced was CD8+ T cells sorted from blood, taken at week 0. Every receptor here comes from a human donor with alopecia areata. Both conserved end residues are part of each CDR3. Fields, in order: V gene, clone size, J gene, D gene, CDR3 DNA, CDR3 protein. D genes are given only for firm matches. Size is stated for part of the rows, as once, few or many counts, or as a class when the clone is expanded.

>TRBV4-1|few|TRBJ2-5|TRBD1
TGCGCCAGCAGCCCCGGGACAGGGGGCACAAAGACCCAGTACTTC
CASSPGTGGTKTQYF
>TRBV27|NA|TRBJ2-5|NA
TGTGCCAGCAGTCAAACCGGGGGGACCCAGTACTTC
CASSQTGGTQYF
>TRBV7-3|NA|TRBJ2-1|TRBD2
TGTGCCAGCAGCACAGGGCCCGCCGGGACTAGCGGGAGGAGGAATGAGCAGTTCTTC
CASSTGPAGTSGRRNEQFF
>TRBV7-2|few|TRBJ2-1|TRBD1
TGTGCCAGCAGCTTCCGGGACAGGGTTGCCCTTTTTTACAATGAGCAGTTCTTC
CASSFRDRVALFYNEQFF
>TRBV29-1|few|TRBJ2-6|NA
TGCAGCGTTGAATTATGGCATGCGGGGGCCAACGTCCTGACTTTC
CSVELWHAGANVLTF
>TRBV27|few|TRBJ2-1|NA
TGTGCCAGCAGTTTTTTGGAGCAAGGGAGGAATGAGCAGTTCTTC
CASSFLEQGRNEQFF
>TRBV4-3|few|TRBJ2-6|NA
TGCGCCAGCAGCCAAGATTCAAGCTCTGGGGCCAACGTCCTGACTTTC
CASSQDSSSGANVLTF
>TRBV11-1|NA|TRBJ2-1|NA
TGTGCCAGCAGCTACCTAGCGAGCTCCTACAATGAGCAGTTCTTC
CASSYLASSYNEQFF
>TRBV7-6|NA|TRBJ2-3|TRBD2
TGTGCCAGCAGCCAAAGGGGAGGGCCGGAAGATACGCAGTATTTT
CASSQRGGPEDTQYF
>TRBV27|NA|TRBJ1-4|NA
TGTGCCAGCAGTTTATCCCCTTTTGAAAAACTGTTTTTT
CASSLSPFEKLFF
>TRBV13|NA|TRBJ1-1|NA
TGTGCCAGCAGCTTAACAGGGTACACTGAAGCTTTCTTT
CASSLTGYTEAFF
>TRBV13|NA|TRBJ1-6|NA
TGTGCCAGCAGCCGCGGAAGTTCATCCTATAATTCACCCCTCCACTTT
CASSRGSSSYNSPLHF
>TRBV29-1|NA|TRBJ2-7|NA
TGCAGCGTTGAGGGGCAGTACGAGCAGTACTTC
CSVEGQYEQYF
>TRBV29-1|NA|TRBJ2-4|NA
TGCAGCGTTGAACGGGAGAACAAAAACATTCAGTACTTC
CSVERENKNIQYF
>TRBV30|NA|TRBJ2-2|NA
TGTGCCTGTTTAGAGGCCGGGGAGCTGTTTTTT
CACLEAGELFF
>TRBV7-9|NA|TRBJ2-5|NA
TGTGCCAGCAGCCCCCAAGGGGGGATAAACCAAGAGACCCAGTACTTC
CASSPQGGINQETQYF
>TRBV19|few|TRBJ2-7|NA
TGTGCCAGTAGTCTCTCATCGAGGAGTTACGAGCAGTACTTC
CASSLSSRSYEQYF
>TRBV11-2|few|TRBJ2-1|NA
TGTGCCAGCAGCTTAGCGGGGCCCTACAATGAGCAGTTCTTC
CASSLAGPYNEQFF
>TRBV27|few|TRBJ2-7|NA
TGTGCCAGCAGTCCCCACCCGTTAGGGGTATGGGGCCACGAGCAGTACTTC
CASSPHPLGVWGHEQYF
>TRBV5-6|many|TRBJ2-3|NA
TGTGCCAGCAGTCCGGTGGGCGACGCAGATACGCAGTATTTT
CASSPVGDADTQYF
>TRBV5-1|NA|TRBJ1-6|NA
TGCGCCAGCAGCCCCGAACCGGGGATCACGGGTTCACCCCTCCACTTT
CASSPEPGITGSPLHF
>TRBV29-1|NA|TRBJ1-1|NA
TGCAGCGTTGAGGAGGTCGGGAGAGCTGAAGCTTTCTTT
CSVEEVGRAEAFF
>TRBV25-1|NA|TRBJ1-3|NA
TGTGCCAGCCTAGCAGGGTACACCATATATTTT
CASLAGYTIYF
>TRBV7-2|NA|TRBJ2-3|NA
TGTGCCAGCAGCTTAGTGGTGATCCGGCTGACAGATACGCAGTATTTT
CASSLVVIRLTDTQYF
>TRBV25-1|NA|TRBJ2-5|NA
TGTGCCAGCAGCTTGGGGCGGGCCCAGTACTTC
CASSLGRAQYF
>TRBV5-4|NA|TRBJ2-1|NA
TGTGCCAGCAGCTTGGCGTCTGGGAATGAGCAGTTCTTC
CASSLASGNEQFF